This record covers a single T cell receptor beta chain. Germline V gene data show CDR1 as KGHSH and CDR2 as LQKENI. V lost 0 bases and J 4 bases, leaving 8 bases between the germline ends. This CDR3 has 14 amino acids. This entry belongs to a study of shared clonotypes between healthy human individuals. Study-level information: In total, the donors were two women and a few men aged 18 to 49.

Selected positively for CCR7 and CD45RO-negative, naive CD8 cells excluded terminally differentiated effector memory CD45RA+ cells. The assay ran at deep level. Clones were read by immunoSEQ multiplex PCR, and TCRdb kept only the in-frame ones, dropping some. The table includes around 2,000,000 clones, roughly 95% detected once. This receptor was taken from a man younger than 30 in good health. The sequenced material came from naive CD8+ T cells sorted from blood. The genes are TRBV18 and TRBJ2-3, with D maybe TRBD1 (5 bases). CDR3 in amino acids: CASSPPSGPDTQYF. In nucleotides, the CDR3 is TGTGCCAGCTCACCACCGTCAGGGCCAGATACGCAGTATTTT.